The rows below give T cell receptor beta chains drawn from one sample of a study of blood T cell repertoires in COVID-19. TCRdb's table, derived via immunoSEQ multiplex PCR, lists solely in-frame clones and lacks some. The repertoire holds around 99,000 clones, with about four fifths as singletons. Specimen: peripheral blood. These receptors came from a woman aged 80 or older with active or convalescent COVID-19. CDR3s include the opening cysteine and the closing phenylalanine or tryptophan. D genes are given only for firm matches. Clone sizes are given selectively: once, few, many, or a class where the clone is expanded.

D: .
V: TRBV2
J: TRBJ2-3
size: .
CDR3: CASSGNRQTDTQYF
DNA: TGTGCCAGCAGTGGGAACAGACAAACAGATACGCAGTATTTT

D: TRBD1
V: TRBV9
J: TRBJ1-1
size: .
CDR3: CASSHGQGARNPSNTEAFF
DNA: TGTGCCAGCAGCCATGGACAGGGGGCTAGGAACCCTTCGAACACTGAAGCTTTCTTT

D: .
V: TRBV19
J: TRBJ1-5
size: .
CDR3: CASSMKQGNQPQHF
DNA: TGTGCCAGTAGTATGAAGCAGGGCAATCAGCCCCAGCATTTT

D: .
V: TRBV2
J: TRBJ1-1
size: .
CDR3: CASSAKAGAFPFF
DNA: TGTGCCAGCAGTGCCAAGGCCGGAGCTTTCCCTTTCTTT

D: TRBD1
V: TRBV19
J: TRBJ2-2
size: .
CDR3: CASSKGQGANTGELFF
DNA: TGTGCCAGTAGTAAGGGACAGGGGGCTAACACCGGGGAGCTGTTTTTT

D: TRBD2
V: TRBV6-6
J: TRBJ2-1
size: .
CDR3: CASIPSGFARNEQFF
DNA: TGTGCCAGCATACCTAGCGGCTTTGCCCGGAATGAGCAGTTCTTC

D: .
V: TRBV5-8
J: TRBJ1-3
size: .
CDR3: CASRHGTFNSGNTIYF
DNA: TGTGCCAGCAGACACGGGACTTTCAACTCTGGAAACACCATATATTTT

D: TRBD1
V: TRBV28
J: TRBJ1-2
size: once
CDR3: CASRPQGAPQGNYGYTF
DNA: TGTGCCAGCAGACCTCAGGGGGCGCCCCAGGGTAACTATGGCTACACCTTC

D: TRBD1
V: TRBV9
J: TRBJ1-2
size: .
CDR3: CASSEGGQGTYGYTF
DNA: TGTGCCAGCAGCGAGGGGGGACAGGGGACCTATGGCTACACCTTC

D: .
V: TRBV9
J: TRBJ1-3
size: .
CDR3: CASSPQTGFGNTIYF
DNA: TGTGCCAGCAGCCCACAAACAGGGTTCGGAAACACCATATATTTT

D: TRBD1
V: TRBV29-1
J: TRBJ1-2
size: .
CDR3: CSVFTGGSGYTF
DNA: TGCAGCGTTTTCACAGGGGGCTCGGGCTACACCTTC

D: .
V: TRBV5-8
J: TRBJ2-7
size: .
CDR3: CASSLLASSYEQYF
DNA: TGTGCCAGCAGCTTGTTAGCCTCATCCTACGAGCAGTACTTC

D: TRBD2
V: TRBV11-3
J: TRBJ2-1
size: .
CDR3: CASSPGLAGGPHEQFF
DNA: TGTGCCAGCAGCCCCGGACTAGCGGGAGGGCCCCATGAGCAGTTCTTC

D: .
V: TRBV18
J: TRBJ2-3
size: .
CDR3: CASSPLDSTDTQYF
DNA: TGTGCCAGCTCACCTTTGGACTCGACAGATACGCAGTATTTT

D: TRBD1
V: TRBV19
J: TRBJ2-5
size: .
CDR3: CASSFNRGRRQETQYF
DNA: TGTGCCAGTAGTTTTAACAGGGGGCGACGGCAAGAGACCCAGTACTTC

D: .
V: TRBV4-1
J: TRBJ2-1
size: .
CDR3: CASSHRASEAVEQFF
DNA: TGCGCCAGCAGCCACAGGGCTAGCGAGGCAGTTGAGCAGTTCTTC

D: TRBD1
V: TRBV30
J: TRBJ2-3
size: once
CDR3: CAWSHWWTGVPDTQYF
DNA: TGTGCCTGGAGCCATTGGTGGACAGGGGTCCCAGATACGCAGTATTTT

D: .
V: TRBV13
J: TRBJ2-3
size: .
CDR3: CASSLGQGGFTDTQYF
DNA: TGTGCCAGCAGCTTAGGTCAGGGTGGCTTCACAGATACGCAGTATTTT

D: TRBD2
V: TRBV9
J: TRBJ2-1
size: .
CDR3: CASSVGLAENEQFF
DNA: TGTGCCAGCAGCGTTGGACTAGCGGAAAATGAGCAGTTCTTC

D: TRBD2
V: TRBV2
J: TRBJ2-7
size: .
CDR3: CASSYAGTSGRARRYEQYF
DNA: TGTGCCAGCAGTTATGCCGGGACTAGCGGGAGGGCCCGTAGATACGAGCAGTACTTC

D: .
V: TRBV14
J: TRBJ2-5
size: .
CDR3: CASSQVDRGTQYF
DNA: TGTGCCAGCAGCCAAGTTGACCGGGGGACCCAGTACTTC

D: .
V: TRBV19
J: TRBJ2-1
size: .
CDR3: CASSGLYNEQFF
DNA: TGTGCCAGTTCCGGACTGTACAATGAGCAGTTCTTC

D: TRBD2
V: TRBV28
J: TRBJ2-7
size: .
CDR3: CASNTPSGTSSYEQYF
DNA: TGTGCCAGCAACACCCCTTCGGGGACTAGCTCCTACGAGCAGTACTTC

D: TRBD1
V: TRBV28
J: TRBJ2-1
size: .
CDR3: CASGATGYNEQFF
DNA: TGTGCCAGTGGTGCGACAGGGTACAATGAGCAGTTCTTC

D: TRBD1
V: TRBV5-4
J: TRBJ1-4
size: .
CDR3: CASREGASTNEKLFF
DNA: TGTGCCAGCAGAGAGGGGGCATCAACTAATGAAAAACTGTTTTTT

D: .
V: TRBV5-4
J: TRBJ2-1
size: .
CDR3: CASSLGGLLHNEQFF
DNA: TGTGCCAGCAGCTTGGGAGGGCTTCTCCACAATGAGCAGTTCTTC

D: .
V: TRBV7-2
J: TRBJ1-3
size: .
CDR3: CASSLLGGHGNTIYF
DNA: TGTGCCAGCAGCTTATTAGGAGGGCACGGAAACACCATATATTTT

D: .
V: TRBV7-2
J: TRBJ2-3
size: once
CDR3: CASSFSAATDTQYF
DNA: TGTGCCAGCAGCTTTTCAGCGGCCACAGATACGCAGTATTTT

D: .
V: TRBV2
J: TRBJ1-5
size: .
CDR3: CASSYTQGRGNQPQHF
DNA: TGTGCCAGCAGCTACACCCAGGGTAGGGGCAATCAGCCCCAGCATTTT

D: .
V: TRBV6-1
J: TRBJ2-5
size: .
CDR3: CASSESRAQETQYF
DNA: TGTGCCAGCAGTGAAAGCCGCGCCCAAGAGACCCAGTACTTC

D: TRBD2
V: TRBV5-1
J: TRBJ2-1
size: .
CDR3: CASSLEGTSGNEQFF
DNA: TGTGCCAGCAGCTTGGAAGGGACTAGCGGCAATGAGCAGTTCTTC

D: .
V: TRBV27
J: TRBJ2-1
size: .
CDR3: CASSRWGDNEQFF
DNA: TGTGCCAGCAGCCGCTGGGGGGACAATGAGCAGTTCTTC

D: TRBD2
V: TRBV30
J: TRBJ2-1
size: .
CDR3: CAWSVGGDRLNEQFF
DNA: TGTGCCTGGAGTGTCGGGGGGGATCGTCTAAATGAGCAGTTCTTC

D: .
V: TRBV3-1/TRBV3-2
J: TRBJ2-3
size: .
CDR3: CASSPVQGTSTDTQYF
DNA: TGTGCCAGCAGCCCGGTCCAGGGAACTAGCACAGATACGCAGTATTTT

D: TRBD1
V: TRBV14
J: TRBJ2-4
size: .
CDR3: CASSQDRMTGTSIQYF
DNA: TGTGCCAGCAGCCAGGACAGAATGACAGGGACATCGATTCAGTACTTC

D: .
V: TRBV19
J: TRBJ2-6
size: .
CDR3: CASKTTTGANVLTF
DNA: TGTGCCAGTAAAACGACAACCGGGGCCAACGTCCTGACTTTC

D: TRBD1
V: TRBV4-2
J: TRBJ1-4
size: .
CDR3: CASSRDRGPATNEKLFF
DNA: TGTGCCAGCAGCCGAGACAGGGGACCTGCAACTAATGAAAAACTGTTTTTT

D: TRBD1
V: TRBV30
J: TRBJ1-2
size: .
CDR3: CAWRKLRDRKAPYGYTF
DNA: TGTGCCTGGAGGAAACTCCGGGACAGAAAAGCACCCTATGGCTACACCTTC

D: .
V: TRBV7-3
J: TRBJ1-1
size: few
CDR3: CASSLTGGDTEAFF
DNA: TGTGCCAGCAGCTTAACAGGGGGGGACACTGAAGCTTTCTTT

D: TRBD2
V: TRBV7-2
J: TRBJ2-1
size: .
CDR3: CASSSPGLAGGNEQFF
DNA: TGTGCCAGCAGCTCACCCGGACTAGCGGGAGGAAATGAGCAGTTCTTC

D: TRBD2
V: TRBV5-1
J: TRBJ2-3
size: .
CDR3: CASSQTSGGTDTQYF
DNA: TGTGCCAGCAGCCAGACTAGCGGAGGCACAGATACGCAGTATTTT